Shown below are 15 T cell receptor beta chains from a single sample sequenced in a study of shared clonotypes between healthy human individuals. Data came from immunoSEQ multiplex PCR; TCRdb stores just in-frame clones and leaves some out. The data show about 480,000 clones, approximately 85% seen once. The sequencing input was PBMCs. These receptor sequences come from a woman in her thirties or forties in good health. Some clones in this sample may be carry-over from other donors' samples.

This chain uses TRBV5-6 with TRBJ2-5; 11 bases line up with TRBD2. CDR1 is SGHDT, CDR2 YYEEEE, per germline. V dropped 4 bases and J dropped 5; count of bases not matched to a gene: 10. The CDR3 is made up of 16 amino acids. CDR3 protein: CASSPLAGGPSETQYF. In nucleotides, the CDR3 is TGTGCCAGCAGCCCCTTAGCGGGAGGGCCCTCGGAGACCCAGTACTTC.

V and J are TRBV5-5 and TRBJ1-4; D might be TRBD1 (6 bases). The germline V and J ends were trimmed by 2 bases and 5 bases, with 10 bases remaining between them. The CDR3 has 14 residues. CDR1 and CDR2 from the germline V gene are SGHKS and YYEKEE (reference sequence). The CDR3 region is CASSFLGGNEKLFF. As DNA, the CDR3 is TGTGCCAGCAGCTTTTTAGGGGGAAATGAAAAACTGTTTTTT.

This clone was counted between two and nine times. The J gene is TRBJ2-5, the V gene TRBV19, with D possibly matching TRBD1 (6 bases). V was pared by 3 bases and J by 7 bases, with 9 bases between. The CDR3 is 12 amino acids. Per germline, CDR1 LNHDA and CDR2 SQIVND (reference sequence). CDR3 sequence: CASSIQGGTQYF. Written as DNA, the CDR3 is TGTGCCAGTAGTATCCAAGGGGGGACCCAGTACTTC.

V usage is TRBV6-5 and J usage is TRBJ1-6, with D hard to call. CDR3 length: 13 amino acids. Between the trimmed V and J ends, which lost 0 bases and 9 bases, there was a span of 6 bases. The germline V gene has CDR1 MNHEY and CDR2 SVGAGI. This CDR3 reads CASSYSAGSPLHF. For the CDR3, the DNA is TGTGCCAGCAGTTACTCGGCGGGTTCACCCCTCCACTTT.

This clone was observed a few times. The chain uses TRBV7-8 and TRBJ2-1; the D is unclear. CDR3 length: 16 amino acids. Germline V gene data show CDR1 as SGHVS and CDR2 as FQNEAQ. Trimming shortened V by 5 bases and J by 0 bases, and 14 bases separated the two germline ends. The CDR3 sequence: CASSPVYQSSYNEQFF. CDR3 in DNA: TGTGCCAGCAGCCCCGTTTACCAGAGCTCCTACAATGAGCAGTTCTTC.

This clone was recorded a few times. Within the sample, other DNA sequences also encode this same CDR3. The genes are TRBV5-5 and TRBJ1-5, with D hard to call. The length of the CDR3 is 14 residues. Germline-derived CDR1 and CDR2 are SGHKS and YYEKEE (reference sequence). The V end lost 0 bases, the J end lost 0 bases, and 4 bases lay between the germline ends. The CDR3 DNA follows: TGTGCCAGCAGCTTGGCGGCTAGCAATCAGCCCCAGCATTTT. Translation gives CASSLAASNQPQHF.

In regard to this clone: The sample holds other DNA sequences that translate to the same CDR3. This rearrangement joins TRBV30 to TRBJ1-3; tentatively, D is TRBD1 (6 bases). The V end lost 4 bases, the J end lost 2 bases, and 15 bases lay between the germline ends. CDR3 length equals 15 residues. The germline V gene has CDR1 GTSNPN and CDR2 SVGIG (reference sequence). Here the CDR3 DNA reads TGTGCCTGGAAGGGGGGCCTGTTCCCTGGAAACACCATATATTTT. The encoded protein is CAWKGGLFPGNTIYF.

The genes are TRBV7-3 and TRBJ2-3; 7 nucleotides match TRBD1. The CDR3 totals 16 residues. After removal of 1 base from V and 10 bases from J, the junction contained 14 bases not matched to a gene. Germline loops: CDR1 SGHTA, CDR2 FQGTGA. The CDR3: CASSLNSVSSQGAQYF. The CDR3, as DNA: TGTGCCAGCAGCTTAAATAGCGTGTCTAGTCAGGGGGCGCAGTATTTT.

The chain joins TRBV28 to TRBJ2-6; the D is unclear. The germline V gene encodes CDR1 MDHEN and CDR2 SYDVKM. This CDR3 has 18 residues. Trimming took off 5 bases at V and 4 bases at J, with 21 bases between the two ends. CDR3 bases: TGTGCCAGCAGTCCCCGAAGACTCTTCGCGTTGGGGGCCAACGTCCTGACTTTC. Encoded protein: CASSPRRLFALGANVLTF.

The genes are TRBV6-5 and TRBJ2-3; unclear D gene. Germline V gives CDR1 MNHEY, CDR2 SVGAGI. Deletions cut 2 bases from V and 1 base from J, with 10 bases between. CDR3 length: 15 amino acids. The CDR3 protein is CASSYSGHGTDTQYF. Here the CDR3 DNA reads TGTGCCAGCAGTTACAGTGGCCACGGCACAGATACGCAGTATTTT.

This CDR3 is CASSLVGSSYEQYF. In DNA form, the CDR3 reads TGTGCCAGCAGCTTAGTGGGGAGCTCCTACGAGCAGTACTTC. V usage is TRBV7-2 and J usage is TRBJ2-7, with a possible D match to TRBD2 (5 bases). This CDR3 contains 14 residues. CDR1 and CDR2 (germline): SGHTA, FQGNSA. Between the trimmed V and J ends, which lost 1 base and 0 bases, there was a span of 7 bases.

CDR3 loop: CASSFSTGGFNQPQHF. The CDR3, as DNA: TGTGCCAGCAGCTTCTCGACAGGGGGCTTCAATCAGCCCCAGCATTTT. The V call is TRBV7-2, the J call TRBJ1-5, with 10 bases aligning to TRBD1. Germline V gives CDR1 SGHTA, CDR2 FQGNSA. The CDR3 totals 16 residues. After removal of 3 bases from V and 3 bases from J, the junction contained 5 bases not matched to a gene.

This rearrangement joins TRBV7-2 to TRBJ1-1; D gene ambiguous. Germline V gene lookup returns CDR1 SGHTA and CDR2 FQGNSA. This CDR3 comprises 14 residues. Trimming cost V 1 base and J 1 base, with 7 bases left between them. DNA of the CDR3: TGTGCCAGCAGCTTAGGTCCAGAGAACACTGAAGCTTTCTTT. This codes for CASSLGPENTEAFF. The full variable domain, in which reference TRBV7-2 and TRBJ1-1 provide the parts outside the CDR3, is GAGVSQSPSNKVTEKGKDVELRCDPISGHTALYWYRQSLGQGLEFLIYFQGNSAPDKSGLPSDRFSAERTGGSVSTLTIQRTQQEDSAVYLCASSLGPENTEAFFGQGTRLTVV.

The CDR3 DNA sequence: TGTGCCAGCAGCTTCGGGGACAGGCTCTACGAGCAGTACTTC. Its protein is CASSFGDRLYEQYF. This rearrangement joins TRBV7-9 to TRBJ2-7; TRBD1 matches at 8 bases. This CDR3 has 14 residues. V trimming: 3 bases; J trimming: 3 bases; junction bases outside the gene matches: 4. Germline V lookup: CDR1 SEHNR, CDR2 FQNEAQ (reference sequence). Full variable domain (outside the CDR3, taken from reference TRBV7-9 and TRBJ2-7): DTGVSQNPRHKITKRGQNVTFRCDPISEHNRLYWYRQTLGQGPEFLTYFQNEAQLEKSRLLSDRFSAERPKGSFSTLEIQRTEQGDSAMYLCASSFGDRLYEQYFGPGTRLTVT.

The chain has TRBV7-9 and TRBJ2-5, with no clear D. The DNA end lines up better with TRBJ2-7; the J call may be wrong. Germline CDR1 and CDR2: SEHNR and FQNEAQ (reference sequence). The CDR3 consists of 13 residues. In DNA form, the CDR3 reads TGTGCCAGCAGCTTAGGGGTGGTGTACGAGCAGTACTTC. As protein: CASSLGVVYEQYF.